This T cell receptor (beta chain) is drawn from a study of blood T cell repertoires in COVID-19. The wider study: Spain, Italy and the United States supplied samples that represented acute and convalescent COVID-19. PBMCs, B-cell-depleted T cells, or T cells provided the cDNA or gDNA that made up the material.

Participants were aged about 18 to 100 years, lived in 20 to 30 US areas, and enrolled virtually. Membership in each cohort depended on participant-reported clinical history. Trimming took off 1 base at V and 14 bases at J, with 20 bases between the two ends. CDR1 is SGHTA, CDR2 FQGNSA, per germline. This CDR3 has 14 residues. Assay used: immunoSEQ multiplex PCR; TCRdb lists only in-frame clones, some missing. Found here are under 200,000 clones, about 80% of them singletons; the top ten hold over 9.5%. The receptor's source is a man aged 45 to 65 who had recovered from COVID-19. V usage is TRBV7-2 and J usage is TRBJ1-2, with a weak D call TRBD1 (5 bases). The sample taken for sequencing was PBMCs or T cells enriched from blood (not recorded which). The CDR3 here is CASSLGDPRTKVTF. CDR3 coding DNA: TGTGCCAGCAGCTTAGGCGACCCCAGGACAAAAGTTACCTTC.